This passage covers 19 T cell receptor beta chains from one sample sequenced in a study of CD8+ T cells in alopecia areata. Reverse transcription of extracted RNA yielded cDNA, which provided the sequencing template. Sequencing was performed with immunoSEQ multiplex PCR; in TCRdb, only in-frame clones are kept and a portion is missing. Altogether under 350,000 clones are present, 58% being singletons, with the ten largest covering over 1.5%. The treatment was: oral pan-JAK inhibitor, 5-10 mg twice daily. The material sequenced was CD4+ T cells sorted from blood, taken at week 24, from a patient treated with tofacitinib. These receptors originate from a human donor with alopecia areata.

The chain recombines TRBV5-1 with TRBJ1-6; D is undetermined. V was clipped by 4 bases and J by 4 bases, with 12 bases between them. The CDR3 length is 15 residues. The germline V gene has CDR1 SGHRS and CDR2 YFSETQ. The CDR3 nucleotides read TGCGCCAGCAGCCCGGACCCTTCTTATAATTCACCCCTCCACTTT. Translation gives CASSPDPSYNSPLHF.

There are a few counts of this clone. V usage is TRBV7-2 and J usage is TRBJ1-1, with D perhaps matching TRBD1 (5 bases). CDR1 and CDR2 (germline): SGHTA, FQGNSA. Trimming stripped 1 base from V and 4 bases from J, with 7 bases between. This CDR3 comprises 13 residues. The DNA for the CDR3 is TGTGCCAGCAGCTTAGTAGGGGTCACTGAAGCTTTCTTT. As protein: CASSLVGVTEAFF.

This chain connects TRBV11-2 to TRBJ2-7, with TRBD1 matching over 8 bases. Germline V gene data show CDR1 as SGHAT and CDR2 as FQNNGV. The V segment lost 5 bases and the J segment 3 bases; nucleotides outside the gene matches: 6. CDR3 length equals 14 residues. CDR3 sequence: CASSPWTGIYEQYF. DNA for the CDR3: TGTGCCAGCAGCCCTTGGACAGGGATCTACGAGCAGTACTTC.

The sample holds a few counts of this clone. This chain joins TRBV5-1 and TRBJ2-6, with no clear D. CDR1 and CDR2 from the germline V gene are SGHRS and YFSETQ. This CDR3 is built from 14 residues. V was clipped by 1 base and J by 4 bases, with 6 bases between them. The CDR3 nucleotides are TGCGCCAGCAGCTTGAACCCCGGGGCCAACGTCCTGACTTTC. It specifies CASSLNPGANVLTF.

V is TRBV13 and J is TRBJ2-7; D remains unclear. CDR1 is PRHDT and CDR2 is FYEKMQ in the germline V gene (reference sequence). The V end was cut by 6 bases, the J end by 6 bases, with 15 bases between. CDR3 size: 13 residues. CDR3: CASSLPTTGEQYF. The CDR3 nucleotides are TGTGCCAGCAGTCTTCCCACCACTGGCGAGCAGTACTTC.

The chain links TRBV5-1 to TRBJ2-3; TRBD1 might be the D (5 bases). Germline lookup yields CDR1 SGHRS and CDR2 YFSETQ. This CDR3 is built from 13 residues. V lost 4 bases and J 2 bases, leaving 8 bases between the germline ends. CDR3 in DNA: TGCGCCAGCAGCCAGGGATACACAGATACGCAGTATTTT. Translating gives CASSQGYTDTQYF.

This clone was found a few times. This chain uses TRBV10-3 with TRBJ1-5; D unresolved. This CDR3 has 12 amino acids. Trimming left V 3 bases short and J 7 bases short, with 7 bases between. The germline CDR1 and CDR2 sequences are ENHRY and SYGVKD. In DNA, the CDR3 is TGTGCCATCAGTGAAGTAGACCAGCCCCAGCATTTT. Translation: CAISEVDQPQHF.

This chain joins TRBV6-5 and TRBJ2-3, with a weak D call TRBD2 (6 bases). The CDR3 runs to 15 residues. Germline V gives CDR1 MNHEY, CDR2 SVGAGI. V was cut by 6 bases and J by 5 bases, with 18 bases left in between. The CDR3 spells CASSAMAGLGDTQYF. DNA of the CDR3: TGTGCCAGCAGCGCGATGGCGGGGTTAGGAGATACGCAGTATTTT.

The genes are TRBV9 and TRBJ2-1; 11 positions agree with TRBD2. This CDR3 is built from 16 residues. Trimming at V came to 1 base and at J to 6 bases, leaving 6 bases not matched to a gene. From germline, CDR1 is SGDLS and CDR2 YYNGEE. CDR3 residues: CASSVLAGGPGNEQFF. The CDR3 DNA reads as TGTGCCAGCAGCGTATTAGCGGGGGGGCCAGGCAATGAGCAGTTCTTC. Complete variable domain (other parts from reference TRBV9 and TRBJ2-1): DSGVTQTPKHLITATGQRVTLRCSPRSGDLSVYWYQQSLDQGLQFLIQYYNGEERAKGNILERFSAQQFPDLHSELNLSSLELGDSALYFCASSVLAGGPGNEQFFGPGTRLTVL.

The V and J genes are TRBV27 and TRBJ1-2; D remains unclear. Between the trimmed V and J ends, which lost 6 bases and 0 bases, there was a span of 20 bases. There are 17 residues in the CDR3. Germline lookup yields CDR1 MNHEY and CDR2 SMNVEV (reference sequence). The CDR3 bases are TGTGCCAGCAGATCTCCAATCCGGACCGTCGCTAACTATGGCTACACCTTC. Translating it yields CASRSPIRTVANYGYTF.

This clone was detected a few times. This chain connects TRBV4-1 to TRBJ1-1, with 8 bases fitting TRBD1. Germline V gives CDR1 MGHRA, CDR2 YSYEKL. Losses at the gene ends were 0 bases for V and 1 base for J; bases not matched to a gene: 4. This CDR3 is built from 16 residues. The CDR3 loop reads CASSQDPGQENTEAFF. The CDR3 DNA is TGCGCCAGCAGCCAAGATCCGGGACAGGAGAACACTGAAGCTTTCTTT.

V gene TRBV7-2 combines with J gene TRBJ1-6; perhaps TRBD1 as D (6 bases). The CDR3 is 16 amino acids. V lost 5 bases and J lost 10, with 21 bases in between. Germline assignment: CDR1 SGHTA and CDR2 FQGNSA. The chain's CDR3 is CASSVQLVQGRSPLHF. The CDR3 coding sequence is TGTGCCAGCAGCGTTCAACTGGTACAGGGTAGATCACCCCTCCACTTT.

The gene calls are TRBV29-1 and TRBJ1-1; possible D gene TRBD1, 5 bases. Germline V gene sequence: CDR1 SQVTM, CDR2 ANQGSEA. The CDR3 loop spans 14 amino acids. With 7 bases removed from V and 3 bases from J, the gap between germline ends came to 18 bases. The CDR3 reads CSAGSLLGDTEAFF. CDR3 nucleotides: TGCAGCGCCGGGAGTCTTTTGGGGGACACTGAAGCTTTCTTT.

The chain combines TRBV27 with TRBJ1-6; maybe TRBD1 (6 bases). Germline values: CDR1 MNHEY, CDR2 SMNVEV (reference sequence). The CDR3 length is 14 residues. V shed 8 bases and J shed 0 bases, with 8 bases lying between them. This chain's CDR3 is CASSQGSYNSPLHF. The CDR3 DNA is TGTGCCAGCTCACAGGGCTCCTATAATTCACCCCTCCACTTT.

The V gene is TRBV25-1, the J gene TRBJ1-2, with 9 positions matching TRBD1. The V segment lost 1 base and the J segment 8 bases; nucleotides outside the gene matches: 11. The CDR3 loop spans 16 amino acids. The germline V gene encodes CDR1 MGHDK and CDR2 SYGVNS. CDR3 amino acids: CASSESPSNRGRGYTF. The CDR3 DNA is TGTGCCAGCAGTGAATCCCCCTCCAACAGGGGGCGAGGCTACACCTTC.

On this clone itself: Different DNA sequences within this sample yield the same CDR3. The V and J genes are TRBV5-1 and TRBJ1-2; D gene ambiguous. Germline V gene lookup returns CDR1 SGHRS and CDR2 YFSETQ. The CDR3 contains 13 residues. Trimming left V 4 bases short and J 3 bases short, with 10 bases between. CDR3 protein: CASSPDRDYGYTF. The CDR3 bases are TGCGCCAGCAGCCCAGACCGAGACTATGGCTACACCTTC.

V and J are TRBV30 and TRBJ2-5; D is possibly TRBD1 (5 bases). Germline lookup yields CDR1 GTSNPN and CDR2 SVGIG (reference sequence). With 1 base removed from V and 2 bases from J, the gap between germline ends came to 8 bases. The CDR3 consists of 13 residues. The CDR3 sequence: CAWSGTSQETQYF. The DNA for the CDR3 is TGTGCCTGGAGTGGGACATCTCAAGAGACCCAGTACTTC.

The chain combines TRBV5-6 with TRBJ2-3, with D possibly matching TRBD1 (6 bases). This CDR3 has 11 amino acids. In germline, CDR1 is SGHDT, CDR2 YYEEEE. V was clipped by 1 base and J by 12 bases, with 9 bases between them. Written as DNA, the CDR3 is TGTGCCAGCAGCTTGTTGGGGGCCCAGTATTTT. It is translated as CASSLLGAQYF.

V is TRBV5-1 and J is TRBJ2-7; perhaps D is TRBD1 or TRBD2 (5 bases each). The CDR3 extends over 16 amino acids. CDR1 is SGHRS, CDR2 YFSETQ, per germline. The germline V and J ends were trimmed by 4 bases and 0 bases, with 17 bases remaining between them. The CDR3: CASSLNRDPSSYEQYF. The CDR3 bases are TGCGCCAGCAGCCTGAACCGGGACCCCAGCTCCTACGAGCAGTACTTC.